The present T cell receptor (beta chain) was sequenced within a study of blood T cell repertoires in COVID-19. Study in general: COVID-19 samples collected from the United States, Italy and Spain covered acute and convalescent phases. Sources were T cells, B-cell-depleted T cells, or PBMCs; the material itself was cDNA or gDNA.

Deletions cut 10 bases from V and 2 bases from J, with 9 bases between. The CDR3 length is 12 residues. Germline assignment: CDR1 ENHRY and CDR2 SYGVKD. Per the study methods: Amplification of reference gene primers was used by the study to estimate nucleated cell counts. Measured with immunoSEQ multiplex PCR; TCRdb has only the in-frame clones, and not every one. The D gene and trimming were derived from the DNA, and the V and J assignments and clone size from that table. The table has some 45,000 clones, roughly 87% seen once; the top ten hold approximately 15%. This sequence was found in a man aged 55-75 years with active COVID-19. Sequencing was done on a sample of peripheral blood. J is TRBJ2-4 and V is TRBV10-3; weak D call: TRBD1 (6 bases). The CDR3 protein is CASRDTKNIQYF. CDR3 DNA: TGTGCCAGCCGGGACACCAAAAACATTCAGTACTTC.